This is a list of T cell receptor beta chains from one sample in a study of CD8 T cells in ankylosing spondylitis. A single record per CDR3 protein comes from TCRdb applying MiXCR to the 5' RACE reads. In the table there are hundreds of thousands of distinct CDR3 sequences, 20% to 25% of which are singletons. The sequenced sample consisted of blood, either unsorted or a sorted T cell fraction (not recorded which). These receptor sequences come from a male donor with ankylosing spondylitis or in good health (not recorded which). Each CDR3 is given with its conserved first and last residue. D genes are given only for firm matches. Size is stated for part of the rows, as once, few or many counts, or as a class when the clone is expanded.

clone_size d_call j_call v_call cdr3_aa cdr3_nt
- TRBD1 TRBJ2-5 TRBV5-6 CASSVGQGLQETQYF TGTGCCAGCAGCGTAGGACAGGGACTCCAAGAGACCCAGTACTTC
- TRBD1 TRBJ2-7 TRBV12-3/TRBV12-4 CASSSHPDRGSSYEQYF TGTGCCAGCAGTTCCCACCCGGACAGGGGAAGCTCCTACGAGCAGTACTTC
few - TRBJ2-1 TRBV12-3/TRBV12-4 CASSPTYPPYNEQFF TGTGCCAGCAGTCCTACCTACCCCCCTTACAATGAGCAGTTCTTC
few - TRBJ1-2 TRBV12-3/TRBV12-4 CASSFSLLLDGYTF TGTGCCAGCAGTTTTAGCCTCTTGCTCGACGGCTACACCTTC
- TRBD2 TRBJ2-3 TRBV4-1 CASSQSFAGEDTQYF TGCGCCAGCAGCCAATCATTTGCGGGGGAAGATACGCAGTATTTT
few TRBD1 TRBJ2-5 TRBV12-3/TRBV12-4 CASSRGQKETQYF TGTGCCAGCAGTCGGGGACAGAAAGAGACCCAGTACTTC
- TRBD2 TRBJ2-2 TRBV12-3/TRBV12-4 CASSFLPGASGGDTGELFF TGTGCCAGCAGTTTTCTACCCGGGGCTAGCGGGGGAGACACCGGGGAGCTGTTTTTT
few TRBD1 TRBJ1-3 TRBV24-1 CATNRQGANLKDTIYF TGTGCCACCAATCGACAGGGGGCAAACCTGAAGGACACCATATATTTT
few TRBD2 TRBJ2-1 TRBV9 CATSTSGGAGNEQFF TGTGCCACCTCGACTAGCGGGGGGGCTGGCAATGAGCAGTTCTTC
- - TRBJ2-5 TRBV12-3/TRBV12-4 CASSGVDETQCF TGTGCCAGCAGTGGGGTAGATGAGACCCAGTGCTTC
few - TRBJ2-5 TRBV29-1 CSVGRAITGETQYF TGCAGCGTTGGACGGGCCATTACAGGGGAGACCCAGTACTTC
few - TRBJ2-5 TRBV3-1 CASSHGTRDQETQYF TGTGCCAGCAGCCACGGTACGAGGGACCAAGAGACCCAGTACTTC
many TRBD1 TRBJ2-7 TRBV7-9 CASSLGTGSEQYF TGTGCCAGCAGCCTAGGGACAGGGAGCGAGCAGTACTTC